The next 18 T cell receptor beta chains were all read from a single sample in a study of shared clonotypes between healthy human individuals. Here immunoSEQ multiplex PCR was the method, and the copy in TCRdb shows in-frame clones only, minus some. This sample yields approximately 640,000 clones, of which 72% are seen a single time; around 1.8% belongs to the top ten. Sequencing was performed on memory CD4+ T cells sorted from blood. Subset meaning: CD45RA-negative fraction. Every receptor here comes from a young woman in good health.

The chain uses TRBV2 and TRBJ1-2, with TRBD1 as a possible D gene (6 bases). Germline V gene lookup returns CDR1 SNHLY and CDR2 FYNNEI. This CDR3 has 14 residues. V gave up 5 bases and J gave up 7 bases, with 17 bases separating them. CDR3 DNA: TGTGCCAGCAGTCCCAACAGGGATTGGTCTGGCTACACCTTC. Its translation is CASSPNRDWSGYTF.

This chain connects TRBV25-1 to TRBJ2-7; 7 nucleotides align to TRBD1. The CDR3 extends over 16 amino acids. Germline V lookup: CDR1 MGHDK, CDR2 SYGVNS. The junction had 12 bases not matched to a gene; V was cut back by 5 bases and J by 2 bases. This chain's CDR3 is CASSPHSTGATYEQYF. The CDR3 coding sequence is TGTGCCAGCAGTCCCCACTCAACAGGGGCTACCTACGAGCAGTACTTC.

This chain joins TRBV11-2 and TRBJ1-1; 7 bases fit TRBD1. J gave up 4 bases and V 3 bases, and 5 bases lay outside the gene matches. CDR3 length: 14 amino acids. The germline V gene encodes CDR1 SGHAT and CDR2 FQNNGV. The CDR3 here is CASSFAQGGTEAFF. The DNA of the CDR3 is TGTGCCAGCAGCTTCGCTCAGGGGGGCACTGAAGCTTTCTTT.

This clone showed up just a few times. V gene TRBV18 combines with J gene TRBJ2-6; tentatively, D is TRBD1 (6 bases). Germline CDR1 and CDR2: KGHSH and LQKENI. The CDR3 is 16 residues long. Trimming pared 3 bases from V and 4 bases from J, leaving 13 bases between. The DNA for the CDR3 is TGTGCCAGCTCACCGATGGACAGCCTCGGGGCCAACGTCCTGACTTTC. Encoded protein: CASSPMDSLGANVLTF.

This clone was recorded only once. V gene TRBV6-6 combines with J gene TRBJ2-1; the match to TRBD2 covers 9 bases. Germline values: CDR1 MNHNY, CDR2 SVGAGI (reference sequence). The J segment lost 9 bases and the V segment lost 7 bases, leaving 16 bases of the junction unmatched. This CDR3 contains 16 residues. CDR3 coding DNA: TGTGCCAGCAAAAGCGGGAGGCCGGGGCGGTATAGTGAGCAGTTCTTC. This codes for CASKSGRPGRYSEQFF.

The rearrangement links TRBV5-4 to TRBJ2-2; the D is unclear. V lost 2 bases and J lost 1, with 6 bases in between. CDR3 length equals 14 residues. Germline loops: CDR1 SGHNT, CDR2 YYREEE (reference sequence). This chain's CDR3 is CASSLQKNTGELFF. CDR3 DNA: TGTGCCAGCAGCTTACAGAAGAACACCGGGGAGCTGTTTTTT.

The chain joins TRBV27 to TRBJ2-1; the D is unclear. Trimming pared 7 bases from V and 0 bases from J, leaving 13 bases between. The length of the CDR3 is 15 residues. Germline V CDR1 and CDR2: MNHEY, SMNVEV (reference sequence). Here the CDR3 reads CASTTTISSYNEQFF. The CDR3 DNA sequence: TGTGCCAGCACTACGACCATTAGCTCCTACAATGAGCAGTTCTTC.

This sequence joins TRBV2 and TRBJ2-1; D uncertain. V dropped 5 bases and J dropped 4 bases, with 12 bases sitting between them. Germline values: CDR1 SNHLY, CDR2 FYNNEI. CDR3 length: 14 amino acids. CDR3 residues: CASSPRTRYNEQFF. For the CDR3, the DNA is TGTGCCAGCAGTCCTAGGACCCGGTACAATGAGCAGTTCTTC.

The CDR3 here is CASSPNPDRGPGELFF. The CDR3, as DNA: TGTGCCAGCTCACCAAACCCGGACAGGGGGCCCGGGGAGCTGTTTTTT. The J gene is TRBJ2-2, the V gene TRBV18; TRBD1 matches at 11 bases. The CDR3 runs 16 residues. J gave up 6 bases and V 2 bases, and 5 bases lay outside the gene matches. The germline gives CDR1 KGHSH, CDR2 LQKENI.

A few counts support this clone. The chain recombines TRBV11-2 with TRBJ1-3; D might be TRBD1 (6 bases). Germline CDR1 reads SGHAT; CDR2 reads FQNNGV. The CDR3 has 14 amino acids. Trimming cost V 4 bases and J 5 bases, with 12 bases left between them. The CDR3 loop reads CASSSPGGRNTIYF. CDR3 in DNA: TGTGCCAGCAGCTCCCCCGGGGGCCGAAACACCATATATTTT.

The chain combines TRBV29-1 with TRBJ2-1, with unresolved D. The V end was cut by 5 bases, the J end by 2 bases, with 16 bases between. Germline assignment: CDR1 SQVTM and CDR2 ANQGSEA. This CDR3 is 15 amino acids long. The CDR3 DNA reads TGCAGCGTTACTTTGGGATTACTTACCTACAATGAGCAGTTCTTC. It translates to CSVTLGLLTYNEQFF.

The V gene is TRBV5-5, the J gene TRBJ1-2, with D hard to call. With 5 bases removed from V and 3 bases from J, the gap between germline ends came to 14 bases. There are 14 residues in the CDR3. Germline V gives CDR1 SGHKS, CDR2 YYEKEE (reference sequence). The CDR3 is CASRTLSHDYGYTF. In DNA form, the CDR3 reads TGTGCCAGCAGAACCCTTTCTCACGACTATGGCTACACCTTC.

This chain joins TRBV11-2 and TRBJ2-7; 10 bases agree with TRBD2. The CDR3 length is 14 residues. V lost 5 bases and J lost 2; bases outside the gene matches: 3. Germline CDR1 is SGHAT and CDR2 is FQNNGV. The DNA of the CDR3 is TGTGCCAGCAGCCCAGGGACTAGCGCCTACGAGCAGTACTTC. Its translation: CASSPGTSAYEQYF.

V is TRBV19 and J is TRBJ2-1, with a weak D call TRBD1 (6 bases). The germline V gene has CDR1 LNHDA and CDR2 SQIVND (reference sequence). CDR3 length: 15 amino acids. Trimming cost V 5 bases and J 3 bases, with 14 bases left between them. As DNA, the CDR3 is TGTGCCAGTAGTTCCGCCGGGACAATCTACAATGAGCAGTTCTTC. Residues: CASSSAGTIYNEQFF.

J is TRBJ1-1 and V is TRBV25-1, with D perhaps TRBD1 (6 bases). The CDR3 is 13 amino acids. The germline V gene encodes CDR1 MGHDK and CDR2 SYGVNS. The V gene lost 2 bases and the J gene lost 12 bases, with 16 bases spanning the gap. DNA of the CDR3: TGTGCCAGCAGTGAAGGGGAGGCAGGGGCAACTTTCTTT. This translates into CASSEGEAGATFF.

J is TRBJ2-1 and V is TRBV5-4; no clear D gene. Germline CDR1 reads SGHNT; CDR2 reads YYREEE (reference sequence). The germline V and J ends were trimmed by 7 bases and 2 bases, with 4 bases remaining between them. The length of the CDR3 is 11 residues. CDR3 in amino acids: CASGTYNEQFF. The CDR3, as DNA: TGTGCCAGCGGGACCTACAATGAGCAGTTCTTC.

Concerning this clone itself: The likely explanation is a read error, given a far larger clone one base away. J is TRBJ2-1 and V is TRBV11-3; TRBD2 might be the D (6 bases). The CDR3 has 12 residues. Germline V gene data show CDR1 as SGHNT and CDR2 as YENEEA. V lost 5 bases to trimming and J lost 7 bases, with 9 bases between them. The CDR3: CASSPGGNEQFF. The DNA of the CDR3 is TGTGCCAGCAGCCCTGGGGGGAATGAGCAGTTCTTC.

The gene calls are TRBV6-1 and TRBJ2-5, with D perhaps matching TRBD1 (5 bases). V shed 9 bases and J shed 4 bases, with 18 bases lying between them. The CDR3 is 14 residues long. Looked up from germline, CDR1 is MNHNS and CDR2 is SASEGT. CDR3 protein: CASGRQGIGETQYF. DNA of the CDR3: TGTGCCAGTGGCCGGCAGGGAATCGGAGAGACCCAGTACTTC.